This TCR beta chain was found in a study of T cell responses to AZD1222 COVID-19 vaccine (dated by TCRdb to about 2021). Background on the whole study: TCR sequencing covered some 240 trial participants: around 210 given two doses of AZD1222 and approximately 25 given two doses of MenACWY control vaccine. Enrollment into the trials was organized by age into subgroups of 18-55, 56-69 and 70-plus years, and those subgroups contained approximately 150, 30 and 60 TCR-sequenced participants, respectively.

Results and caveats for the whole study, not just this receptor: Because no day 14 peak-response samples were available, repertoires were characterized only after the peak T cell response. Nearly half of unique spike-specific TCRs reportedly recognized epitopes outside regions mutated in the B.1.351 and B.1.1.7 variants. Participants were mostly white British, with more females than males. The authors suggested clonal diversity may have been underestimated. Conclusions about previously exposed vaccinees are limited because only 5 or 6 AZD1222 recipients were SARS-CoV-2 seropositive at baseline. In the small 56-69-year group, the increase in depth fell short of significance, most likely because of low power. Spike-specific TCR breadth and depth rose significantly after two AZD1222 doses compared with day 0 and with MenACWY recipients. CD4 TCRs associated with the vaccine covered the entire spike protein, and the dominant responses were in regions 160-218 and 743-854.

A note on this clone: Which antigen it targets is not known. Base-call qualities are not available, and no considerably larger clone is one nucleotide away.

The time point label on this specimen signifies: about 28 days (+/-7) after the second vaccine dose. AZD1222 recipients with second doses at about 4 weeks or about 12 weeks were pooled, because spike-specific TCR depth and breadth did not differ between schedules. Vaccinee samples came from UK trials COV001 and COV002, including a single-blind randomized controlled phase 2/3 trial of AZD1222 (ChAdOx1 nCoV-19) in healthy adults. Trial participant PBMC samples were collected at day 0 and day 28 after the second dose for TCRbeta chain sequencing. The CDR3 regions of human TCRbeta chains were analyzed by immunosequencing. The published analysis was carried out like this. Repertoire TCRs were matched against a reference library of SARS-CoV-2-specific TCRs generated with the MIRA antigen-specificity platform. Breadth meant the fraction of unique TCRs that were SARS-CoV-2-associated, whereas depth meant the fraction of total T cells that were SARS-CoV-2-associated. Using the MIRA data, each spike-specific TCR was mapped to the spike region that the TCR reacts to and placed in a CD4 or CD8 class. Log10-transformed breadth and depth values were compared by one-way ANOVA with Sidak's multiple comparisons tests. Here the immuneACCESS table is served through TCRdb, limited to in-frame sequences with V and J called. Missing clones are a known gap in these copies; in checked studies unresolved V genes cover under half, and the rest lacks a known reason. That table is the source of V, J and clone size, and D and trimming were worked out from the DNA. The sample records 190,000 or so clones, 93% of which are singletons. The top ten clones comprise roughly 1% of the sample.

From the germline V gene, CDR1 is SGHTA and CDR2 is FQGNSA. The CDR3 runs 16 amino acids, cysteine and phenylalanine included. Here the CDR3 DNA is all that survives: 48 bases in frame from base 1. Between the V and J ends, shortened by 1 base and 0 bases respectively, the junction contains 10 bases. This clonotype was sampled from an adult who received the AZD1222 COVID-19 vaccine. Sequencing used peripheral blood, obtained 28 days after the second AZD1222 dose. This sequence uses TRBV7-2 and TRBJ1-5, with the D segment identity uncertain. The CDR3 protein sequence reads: CASSLERAPSNQPQHF. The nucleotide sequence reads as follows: TGTGCCAGCAGCTTAGAGAGGGCCCCTAGCAATCAGCCCCAGCATTTT.